The 23 T cell receptor beta chains below come from one sample, sequenced in a study of T cell changes during pregnancy in multiple sclerosis. Using immunoSEQ multiplex PCR, the repertoire was profiled, and TCRdb retains in-frame clones only, with some absent. Of some 70,000 clones in the sample, approximately 92% were seen once. The sample consisted of CD8+ T cells from peripheral blood mononuclear cells, taken in the third trimester of pregnancy. These receptors all come from a female donor in good health, enrolled as a control in a pregnancy study.

V gene TRBV11-2 combines with J gene TRBJ2-7; D perhaps matches TRBD2 (5 bases). The CDR3 spans 15 residues. V lost 5 bases to trimming and J lost 4 bases, with 18 bases between them. Germline loops: CDR1 SGHAT, CDR2 FQNNGV. CDR3 in DNA: TGTGCCAGCAGCCTGGCGAGGGCAGCAACTTACGAGCAGTACTTC. Residues: CASSLARAATYEQYF. Together with reference TRBV11-2 and TRBJ2-7, the CDR3 gives the full variable domain: EAGVAQSPRYKIIEKRQSVAFWCNPISGHATLYWYQQILGQGPKLLIQFQNNGVVDDSQLPKDRFSAERLKGVDSTLKIQPAKLEDSAVYLCASSLARAATYEQYFGPGTRLTVT.

The gene calls are TRBV9 and TRBJ1-2; 10 bases fit TRBD1. The germline V gene has CDR1 SGDLS and CDR2 YYNGEE. The CDR3 is made up of 15 amino acids. Germline trimming cut 3 bases from V and 6 bases from J; bases unmatched to any gene: 8. The CDR3 loop reads CASSERDRGSHGYTF. CDR3 sequence (DNA): TGTGCCAGCAGCGAACGGGACAGGGGCTCCCATGGCTACACCTTC.

This clone appeared a single time. V usage is TRBV4-1 and J usage is TRBJ2-1, with 7 bases identical to TRBD1. Germline CDR1 MGHRA, CDR2 YSYEKL. The V gene end was trimmed by 6 bases and the J gene end by 4 bases; junction bases not matched to a gene: 9. CDR3 length: 15 residues. The CDR3 bases are TGCGCCAGCAGAGCCGGGACAGCTTCTTACAATGAGCAGTTCTTC. It is translated as CASRAGTASYNEQFF.

V usage is TRBV27 and J usage is TRBJ2-5, with 14 bases fitting TRBD2. This CDR3 comprises 15 residues. CDR1 and CDR2 (germline): MNHEY, SMNVEV (reference sequence). V lost 6 bases and J lost 4; bases outside the gene matches: 4. CDR3 in DNA: TGTGCCAGCAGATTCGGGACTAGCGGGGGAGAGACCCAGTACTTC. It is translated as CASRFGTSGGETQYF.

This clone has just one count. The rearrangement links TRBV11-2 to TRBJ2-1, with a tentative D call TRBD1 (6 bases). The CDR3 runs to 13 residues. The V gene lost 3 bases and the J gene lost 5 bases, with 8 bases spanning the gap. Looked up from germline, CDR1 is SGHAT and CDR2 is FQNNGV. CDR3 region: CASSFRGDNEQFF. DNA for the CDR3: TGTGCCAGCAGCTTCAGGGGCGACAATGAGCAGTTCTTC.

The CDR3 nucleotides are TGTGCCAGCAGCCCGACGACAGGTTACTCCTACGAGCAGTACTTC. This codes for CASSPTTGYSYEQYF. The rearrangement uses TRBV7-2 and TRBJ2-7, with a possible D match to TRBD1 (6 bases). The germline gives CDR1 SGHTA, CDR2 FQGNSA. Trimming stripped 5 bases from V and 0 bases from J, with 14 bases between. The CDR3 length is 15 residues. Using reference TRBV7-2 and TRBJ2-7 for the parts outside the CDR3, the full variable domain is GAGVSQSPSNKVTEKGKDVELRCDPISGHTALYWYRQSLGQGLEFLIYFQGNSAPDKSGLPSDRFSAERTGGSVSTLTIQRTQQEDSAVYLCASSPTTGYSYEQYFGPGTRLTVT.

This clone was seen a handful of times. The V and J genes are TRBV15 and TRBJ1-1; D ambiguous. Per germline, CDR1 LNHNV and CDR2 YYDKDF (reference sequence). V dropped 1 base and J dropped 6 bases, with 6 bases sitting between them. This CDR3 is built from 12 residues. The CDR3 DNA follows: TGTGCCACCAGCAGAGGGAGGTCTGAAGCTTTCTTT. Translated: CATSRGRSEAFF.

This rearrangement joins TRBV13 to TRBJ2-3; no reliable D call. V was shortened by 4 bases and J by 6 bases, with 11 bases between the two germline ends. CDR1 and CDR2 (germline): PRHDT, FYEKMQ (reference sequence). This CDR3 contains 13 residues. The CDR3 is CASSSSLEDTQYF. The CDR3 DNA reads TGTGCCAGCAGCTCCTCTTTAGAGGATACGCAGTATTTT.

This chain joins TRBV29-1 and TRBJ2-3; a possible D gene is TRBD2 (6 bases). The germline V and J ends were trimmed by 3 bases and 4 bases, with 14 bases remaining between them. The CDR3 extends over 14 amino acids. Germline V gene lookup returns CDR1 SQVTM and CDR2 ANQGSEA. The CDR3 DNA reads as TGCAGCGTTGACGGGGGACCACTACCAGATACGCAGTATTTT. It codes for CSVDGGPLPDTQYF.

The chain is built from TRBV30 and TRBJ2-7; tentatively, D is TRBD1 (6 bases). In germline, CDR1 is GTSNPN, CDR2 SVGIG (reference sequence). The V and J ends lost 5 bases and 2 bases respectively, with 16 bases between them. The CDR3 runs to 14 residues. The CDR3 nucleotides are TGTGCCTGGGGCTCCGGGACACACCCCTACGAGCAGTACTTC. It is translated as CAWGSGTHPYEQYF.

This chain uses TRBV19 with TRBJ1-1; D is unclear. V lost 1 base to trimming and J lost 1 base, with 7 bases between them. The length of the CDR3 is 14 residues. Germline CDR1 and CDR2: LNHDA and SQIVND (reference sequence). This CDR3 reads CASSIANGNTEAFF. The CDR3 nucleotides are TGTGCCAGTAGTATAGCGAACGGGAACACTGAAGCTTTCTTT. The variable domain in full, completed from reference TRBV19 and TRBJ1-1, reads DGGITQSPKYLFRKEGQNVTLSCEQNLNHDAMYWYRQDPGQGLRLIYYSQIVNDFQKGDIAEGYSVSREKKESFPLTVTSAQKNPTAFYLCASSIANGNTEAFFGQGTRLTVV.

The V call is TRBV7-9, the J call TRBJ1-2; 7 nucleotides agree with TRBD1. Per germline, CDR1 SEHNR and CDR2 FQNEAQ (reference sequence). The CDR3 is 17 residues long. V shed 1 base, J shed 0 bases, and the junction held 8 bases outside the gene matches. This CDR3 reads CASSLGHGQEANYGYTF. Written as DNA, the CDR3 is TGTGCCAGCAGCTTAGGTCATGGACAGGAAGCTAACTATGGCTACACCTTC.

The gene calls are TRBV7-9 and TRBJ1-1; D perhaps matches TRBD1 (5 bases). In germline, CDR1 is SEHNR, CDR2 FQNEAQ (reference sequence). V was pared by 3 bases and J by 0 bases, with 17 bases between. The CDR3 is 17 residues long. Here the CDR3 DNA reads TGTGCCAGCAGCTTCTTTAGGGGTAATATCATGAACACTGAAGCTTTCTTT. Protein product: CASSFFRGNIMNTEAFF.

The genes are TRBV4-1 and TRBJ2-2, with TRBD1 matching 9 bases. The V gene's germline CDR1 is MGHRA and CDR2 YSYEKL. The CDR3 is 16 residues long. Losses at the gene ends were 6 bases for V and 0 bases for J; bases not matched to a gene: 5. The CDR3 is CASRTGGETNTGELFF. CDR3 DNA sequence: TGCGCCAGCAGAACAGGGGGCGAAACGAACACCGGGGAGCTGTTTTTT.

The V gene is TRBV4-3, the J gene TRBJ2-1, with D perhaps matching TRBD1 (6 bases). The V end lost 0 bases, the J end lost 6 bases, and 15 bases lay between the germline ends. CDR3 length equals 16 residues. The germline CDR1 and CDR2 sequences are LGHNA and YSLEER. Written as DNA, the CDR3 is TGCGCCAGCAGCCAAGAGACGACAGGTTGGCGCAATGAGCAGTTCTTC. Encoded protein: CASSQETTGWRNEQFF.

The rearrangement joins TRBV7-9 to TRBJ2-4; TRBD1 agrees at 7 bases. Trimming removed 1 base from V and 1 base from J; junction bases left unmatched: 4. The CDR3 loop spans 16 amino acids. The germline V gene encodes CDR1 SEHNR and CDR2 FQNEAQ (reference sequence). CDR3 sequence reads: CASSLGTQGAKNIQYF. The CDR3 nucleotides are TGTGCCAGCAGCTTAGGCACACAGGGGGCCAAAAACATTCAGTACTTC.

This clone was seen just once. The chain carries TRBV6-5 and TRBJ1-1; TRBD1 might be the D (5 bases). Trimming took off 6 bases at V and 2 bases at J, with 13 bases between the two ends. In germline, CDR1 is MNHEY, CDR2 SVGAGI. This CDR3 has 14 amino acids. CDR3 nucleotide sequence: TGTGCCAGCAGCCCAGACAGCCGTAACACTGAAGCTTTCTTT. Protein product: CASSPDSRNTEAFF.

This chain links TRBV7-8 with TRBJ1-1, with D possibly being TRBD1 (5 bases). The CDR3 has 15 amino acids. V lost 8 bases and J lost 1, with 17 bases in between. Looked up from germline, CDR1 is SGHVS and CDR2 is FQNEAQ. DNA of the CDR3: TGTGCCAGCGGCCAGGGATCTTCCGCGAACACTGAAGCTTTCTTT. Amino acids: CASGQGSSANTEAFF.

V and J are TRBV5-4 and TRBJ2-7; D may be TRBD2 (5 bases). CDR1 is SGHNT, CDR2 YYREEE, per germline (reference sequence). Trimming left V 0 bases short and J 4 bases short, with 8 bases between. This CDR3 region has 13 residues. The CDR3 protein is CASSLVGDYEQYF. CDR3 in DNA: TGTGCCAGCAGCTTGGTCGGGGATTACGAGCAGTACTTC.

Here the CDR3 reads CAWSYGTGSTAQYF. The CDR3 nucleotides are TGTGCCTGGAGTTACGGGACAGGGAGCACGGCCCAGTACTTC. The V call is TRBV30, the J call TRBJ2-5; 9 nucleotides line up with TRBD1. CDR1 GTSNPN and CDR2 SVGIG come from the germline V gene (reference sequence). The CDR3 sequence is 14 residues long. With 2 bases clipped from V and 9 bases from J, the junction kept 10 bases outside the gene matches. The full variable domain, in which reference TRBV30 and TRBJ2-5 provide the parts outside the CDR3, is SQTIHQWPATLVQPVGSPLSLECTVEGTSNPNLYWYRQAAGRGLQLLFYSVGIGQISSEVPQNLSASRPQDRQFILSSKKLLLSDSGFYLCAWSYGTGSTAQYFGPGTRLLVL.

This clone has only one observation. The V call is TRBV7-2, the J call TRBJ1-6; the match to TRBD1 covers 8 bases. Germline assignment: CDR1 SGHTA and CDR2 FQGNSA. This CDR3 is 17 amino acids long. After removal of 3 bases from V and 0 bases from J, the junction contained 4 bases not matched to a gene. The CDR3 is CASSFGQGSSYNSPLHF. Here the CDR3 DNA reads TGTGCCAGCAGCTTCGGACAGGGTAGCTCCTATAATTCACCCCTCCACTTT. Variable domain in full (rest from reference TRBV7-2 and TRBJ1-6): GAGVSQSPSNKVTEKGKDVELRCDPISGHTALYWYRQSLGQGLEFLIYFQGNSAPDKSGLPSDRFSAERTGGSVSTLTIQRTQQEDSAVYLCASSFGQGSSYNSPLHFGNGTRLTVT.

V usage is TRBV18 and J usage is TRBJ1-2; D is ambiguous. V lost 3 bases, J lost 5 bases, and 13 bases lay in between. CDR3 size: 14 residues. Per the germline V gene, CDR1 is KGHSH and CDR2 is LQKENI. This chain's CDR3 is CASSPRTLEYGYTF. The CDR3 region has the DNA TGTGCCAGCTCACCGCGGACTTTGGAGTATGGCTACACCTTC. Drawing the rest from reference TRBV18 and TRBJ1-2, the complete variable domain is NAGVMQNPRHLVRRRGQEARLRCSPMKGHSHVYWYRQLPEEGLKFMVYLQKENIIDESGMPKERFSAEFPKEGPSILRIQQVVRGDSAAYFCASSPRTLEYGYTFGSGTRLTVV.

V and J are TRBV10-3 and TRBJ1-6; D might be TRBD1 (5 bases). The V end was cut by 3 bases, the J end by 7 bases, with 10 bases between. The germline V gene encodes CDR1 ENHRY and CDR2 SYGVKD. This CDR3 comprises 14 residues. The CDR3 protein is CAISDLRQNSPLHF. The DNA of the CDR3 is TGTGCCATCAGTGACCTCCGACAGAATTCACCCCTCCACTTT.